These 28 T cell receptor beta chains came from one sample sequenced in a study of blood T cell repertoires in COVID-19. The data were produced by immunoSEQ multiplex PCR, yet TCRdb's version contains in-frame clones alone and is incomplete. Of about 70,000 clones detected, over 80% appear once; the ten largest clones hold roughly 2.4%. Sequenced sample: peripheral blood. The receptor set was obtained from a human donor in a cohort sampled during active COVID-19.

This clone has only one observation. CDR3 in DNA: TGCGCCAGCAGCCTTATTCCGGGACAGGGGGCCTACGAGCAGTACTTC. Residues: CASSLIPGQGAYEQYF. This chain uses TRBV5-1 with TRBJ2-7; TRBD1 matches at 11 bases. This CDR3 is 16 amino acids long. J gave up 2 bases and V 4 bases, and 8 bases lay outside the gene matches. Germline CDR1 is SGHRS and CDR2 is YFSETQ. Based on the CDR3 plus reference TRBV5-1 and TRBJ2-7, the full variable domain is KAGVTQTPRYLIKTRGQQVTLSCSPISGHRSVSWYQQTPGQGLQFLFEYFSETQRNKGNFPGRFSGRQFSNSRSEMNVSTLELGDSALYLCASSLIPGQGAYEQYFGPGTRLTVT.

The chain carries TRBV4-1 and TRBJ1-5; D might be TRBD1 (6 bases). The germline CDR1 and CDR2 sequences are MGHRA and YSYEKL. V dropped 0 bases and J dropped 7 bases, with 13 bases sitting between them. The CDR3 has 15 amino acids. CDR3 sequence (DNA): TGCGCCAGCAGCCAAGACCGCCAGGGGCGGCAGCCCCAGCATTTT. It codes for CASSQDRQGRQPQHF.

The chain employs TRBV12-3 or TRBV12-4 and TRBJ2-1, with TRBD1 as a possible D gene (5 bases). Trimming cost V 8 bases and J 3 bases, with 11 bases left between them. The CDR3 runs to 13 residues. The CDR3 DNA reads TGTGCCAGCGGACATAGTTTCTACAATGAGCAGTTCTTC. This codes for CASGHSFYNEQFF.

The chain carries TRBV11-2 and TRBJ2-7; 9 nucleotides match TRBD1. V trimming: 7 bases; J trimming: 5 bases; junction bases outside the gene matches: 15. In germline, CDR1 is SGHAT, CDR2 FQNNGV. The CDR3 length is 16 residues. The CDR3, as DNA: TGTGCCAGCAATCTATTCTCCGGGACAGGGTATCACGAGCAGTACTTC. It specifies CASNLFSGTGYHEQYF.

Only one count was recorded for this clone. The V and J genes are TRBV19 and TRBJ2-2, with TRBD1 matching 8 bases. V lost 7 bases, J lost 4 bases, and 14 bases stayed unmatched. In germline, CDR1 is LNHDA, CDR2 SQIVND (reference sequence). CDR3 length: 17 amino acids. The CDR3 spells CASTQPRTGWATGELFF. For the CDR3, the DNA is TGTGCCAGTACCCAACCGAGGACAGGGTGGGCCACCGGGGAGCTGTTTTTT.

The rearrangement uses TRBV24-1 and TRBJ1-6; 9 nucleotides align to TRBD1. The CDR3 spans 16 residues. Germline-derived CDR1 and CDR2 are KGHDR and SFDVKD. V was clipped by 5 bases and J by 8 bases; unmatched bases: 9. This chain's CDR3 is CATSGPDRGRDSPLHF. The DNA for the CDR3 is TGTGCCACCAGTGGCCCGGACAGGGGTCGGGATTCACCCCTCCACTTT.

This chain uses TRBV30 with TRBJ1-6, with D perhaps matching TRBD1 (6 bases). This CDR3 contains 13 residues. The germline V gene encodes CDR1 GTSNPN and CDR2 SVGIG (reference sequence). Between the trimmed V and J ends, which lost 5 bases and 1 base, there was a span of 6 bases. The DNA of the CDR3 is TGTGCCTGGGGGACATCCTATAATTCACCCCTCCACTTT. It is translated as CAWGTSYNSPLHF.

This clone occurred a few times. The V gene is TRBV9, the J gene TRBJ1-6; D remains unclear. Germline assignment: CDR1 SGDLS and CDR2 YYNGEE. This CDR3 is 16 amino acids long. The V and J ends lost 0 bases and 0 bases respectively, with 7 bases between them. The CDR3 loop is CASSVGQSSYNSPLHF. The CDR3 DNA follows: TGTGCCAGCAGCGTAGGACAAAGCTCCTATAATTCACCCCTCCACTTT.

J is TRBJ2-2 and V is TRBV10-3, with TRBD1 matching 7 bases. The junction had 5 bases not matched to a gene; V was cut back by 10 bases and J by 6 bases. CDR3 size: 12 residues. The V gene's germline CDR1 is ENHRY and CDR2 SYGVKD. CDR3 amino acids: CASNRGSGELFF. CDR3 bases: TGTGCCAGTAACAGGGGTTCCGGGGAGCTGTTTTTT.

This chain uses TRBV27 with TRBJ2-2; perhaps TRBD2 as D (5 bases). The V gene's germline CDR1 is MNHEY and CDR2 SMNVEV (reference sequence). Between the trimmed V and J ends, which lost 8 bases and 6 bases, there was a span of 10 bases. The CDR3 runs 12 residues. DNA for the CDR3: TGTGCCAGCCGAATGGAGGCCGGGGAGCTGTTTTTT. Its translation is CASRMEAGELFF.

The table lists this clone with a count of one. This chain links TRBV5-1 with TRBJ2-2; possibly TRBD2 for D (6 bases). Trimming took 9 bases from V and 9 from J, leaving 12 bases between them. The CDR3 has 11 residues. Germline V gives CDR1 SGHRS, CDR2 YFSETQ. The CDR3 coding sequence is TGCGCCAACAGGAGGGCCCGGGAGCTGTTTTTT. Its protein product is CANRRARELFF.

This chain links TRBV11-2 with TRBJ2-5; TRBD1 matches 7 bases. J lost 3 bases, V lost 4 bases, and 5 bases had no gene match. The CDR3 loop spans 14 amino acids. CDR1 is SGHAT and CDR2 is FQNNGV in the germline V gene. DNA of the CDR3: TGTGCCAGCAGCTCCAGGGACAGTAAAGAGACCCAGTACTTC. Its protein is CASSSRDSKETQYF.

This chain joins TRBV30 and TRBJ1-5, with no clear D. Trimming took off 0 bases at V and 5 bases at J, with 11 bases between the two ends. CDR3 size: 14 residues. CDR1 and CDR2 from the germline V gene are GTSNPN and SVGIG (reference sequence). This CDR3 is CAWSVKSSYQPQHF. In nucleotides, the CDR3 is TGTGCCTGGAGTGTCAAGAGCTCATATCAGCCCCAGCATTTT.

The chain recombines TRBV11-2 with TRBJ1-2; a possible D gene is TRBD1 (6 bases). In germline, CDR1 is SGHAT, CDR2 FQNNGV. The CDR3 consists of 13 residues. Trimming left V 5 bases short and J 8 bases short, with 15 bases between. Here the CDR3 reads CASSAEGGEGYTF. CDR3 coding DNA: TGTGCCAGCAGCGCCGAAGGGGGTGAAGGCTACACCTTC.

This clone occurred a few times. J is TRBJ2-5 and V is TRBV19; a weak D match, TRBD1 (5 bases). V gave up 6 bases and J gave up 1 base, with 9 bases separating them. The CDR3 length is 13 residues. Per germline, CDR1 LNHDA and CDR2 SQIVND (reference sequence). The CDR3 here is CASSGQVQETQYF. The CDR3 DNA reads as TGTGCCAGTAGCGGACAAGTCCAAGAGACCCAGTACTTC. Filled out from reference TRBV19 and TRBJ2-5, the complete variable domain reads DGGITQSPKYLFRKEGQNVTLSCEQNLNHDAMYWYRQDPGQGLRLIYYSQIVNDFQKGDIAEGYSVSREKKESFPLTVTSAQKNPTAFYLCASSGQVQETQYFGPGTRLLVL.

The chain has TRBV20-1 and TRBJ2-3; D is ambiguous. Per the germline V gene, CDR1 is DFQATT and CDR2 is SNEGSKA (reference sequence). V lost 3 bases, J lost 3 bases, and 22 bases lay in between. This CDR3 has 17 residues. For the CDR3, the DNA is TGCAGTGCTAGTCCCTACGGAGACGGTGAGCAAACAGATACGCAGTATTTT. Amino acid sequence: CSASPYGDGEQTDTQYF.

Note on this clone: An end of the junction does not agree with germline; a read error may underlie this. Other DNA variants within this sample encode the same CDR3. CDR3 in DNA: TGTGCCAGCAATACGGATGGGAACAGGGGGAATTCACCCCTTCACTTT. Protein: CASNTDGNRGNSPLHF. V and J are TRBV6-6 and TRBJ1-6; 8 nucleotides line up with TRBD1. Germline CDR1 MNHNY, CDR2 SVGAGI (reference sequence). The CDR3 spans 16 residues.

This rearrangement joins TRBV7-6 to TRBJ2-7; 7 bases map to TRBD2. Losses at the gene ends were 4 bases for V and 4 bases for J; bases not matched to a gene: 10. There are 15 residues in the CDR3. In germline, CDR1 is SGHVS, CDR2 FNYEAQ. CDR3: CASSSQRGREYEQYF. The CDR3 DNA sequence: TGTGCCAGCAGCTCCCAGCGGGGACGGGAATACGAGCAGTACTTC.

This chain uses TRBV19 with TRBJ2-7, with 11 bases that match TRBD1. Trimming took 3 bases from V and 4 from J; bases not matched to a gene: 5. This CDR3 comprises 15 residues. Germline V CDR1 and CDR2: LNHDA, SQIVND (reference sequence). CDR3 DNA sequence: TGTGCCAGTAGTATTCCGGGACAGGGGGTGTACGAGCAGTACTTC. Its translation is CASSIPGQGVYEQYF.

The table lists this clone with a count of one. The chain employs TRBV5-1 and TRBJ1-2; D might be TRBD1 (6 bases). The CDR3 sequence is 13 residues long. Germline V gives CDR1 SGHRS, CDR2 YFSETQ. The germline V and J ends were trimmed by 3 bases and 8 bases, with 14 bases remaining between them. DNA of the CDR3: TGCGCCAGCAGCTCCGGGACATCCTTCGGCTACACCTTC. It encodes CASSSGTSFGYTF.

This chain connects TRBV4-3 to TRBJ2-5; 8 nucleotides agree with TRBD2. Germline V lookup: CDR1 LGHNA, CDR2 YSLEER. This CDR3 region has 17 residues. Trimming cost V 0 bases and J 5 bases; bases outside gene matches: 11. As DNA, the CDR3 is TGCGCCAGCAGCCAAGATCTAGCGGCGGGAGGCTGGGAGACCCAGTACTTC. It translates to CASSQDLAAGGWETQYF.

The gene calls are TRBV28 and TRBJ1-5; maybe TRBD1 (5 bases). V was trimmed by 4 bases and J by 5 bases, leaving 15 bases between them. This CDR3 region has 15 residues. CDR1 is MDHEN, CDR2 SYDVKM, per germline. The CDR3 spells CASSSTTEGHQPQHF. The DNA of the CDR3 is TGTGCCAGCAGTTCGACGACGGAGGGACATCAGCCCCAGCATTTT.

The CDR3 bases are TGTGCCAGCAGTTTTGGCCTAGCTAACTATGGCTACACCTTC. This codes for CASSFGLANYGYTF. This sequence joins TRBV28 and TRBJ1-2; D gene unclear. The CDR3 is made up of 14 amino acids. V was shortened by 3 bases and J by 0 bases, with 8 bases between the two germline ends. Per the germline V gene, CDR1 is MDHEN and CDR2 is SYDVKM.

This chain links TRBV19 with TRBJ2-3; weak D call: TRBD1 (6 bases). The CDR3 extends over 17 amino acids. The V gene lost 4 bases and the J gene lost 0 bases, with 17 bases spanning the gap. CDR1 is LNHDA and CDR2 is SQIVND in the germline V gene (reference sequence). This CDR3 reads CASSRDSRGQSTDTQYF. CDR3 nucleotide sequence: TGTGCCAGTAGTAGAGATTCCAGGGGTCAGAGCACAGATACGCAGTATTTT.

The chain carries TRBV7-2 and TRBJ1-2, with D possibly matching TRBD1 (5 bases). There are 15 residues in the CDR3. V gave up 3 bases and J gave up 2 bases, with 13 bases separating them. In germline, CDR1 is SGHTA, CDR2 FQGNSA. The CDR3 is CASSLGGGYNYGYTF. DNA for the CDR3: TGTGCCAGCAGCTTGGGGGGGGGATACAACTATGGCTACACCTTC.

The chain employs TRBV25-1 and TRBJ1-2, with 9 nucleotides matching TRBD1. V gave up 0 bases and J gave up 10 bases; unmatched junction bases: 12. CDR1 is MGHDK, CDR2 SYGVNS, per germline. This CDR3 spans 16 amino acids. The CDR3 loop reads CASSEYDFQDRGDYTF. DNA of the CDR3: TGTGCCAGCAGTGAATACGATTTTCAGGACAGGGGTGACTACACCTTC.

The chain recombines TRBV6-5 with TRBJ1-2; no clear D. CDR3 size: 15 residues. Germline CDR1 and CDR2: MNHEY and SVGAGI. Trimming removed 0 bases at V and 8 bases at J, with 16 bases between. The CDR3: CASSYSNTMSDGYTF. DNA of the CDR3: TGTGCCAGCAGTTACTCGAATACTATGTCCGACGGCTACACCTTC.

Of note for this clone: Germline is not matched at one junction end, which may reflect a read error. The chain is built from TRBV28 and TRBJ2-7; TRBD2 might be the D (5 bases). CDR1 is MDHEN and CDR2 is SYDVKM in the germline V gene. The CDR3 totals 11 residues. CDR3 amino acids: CASSSSGLMHF. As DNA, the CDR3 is TGTGCCAGCAGTTCCTCAGGACTCATGCACTTC.